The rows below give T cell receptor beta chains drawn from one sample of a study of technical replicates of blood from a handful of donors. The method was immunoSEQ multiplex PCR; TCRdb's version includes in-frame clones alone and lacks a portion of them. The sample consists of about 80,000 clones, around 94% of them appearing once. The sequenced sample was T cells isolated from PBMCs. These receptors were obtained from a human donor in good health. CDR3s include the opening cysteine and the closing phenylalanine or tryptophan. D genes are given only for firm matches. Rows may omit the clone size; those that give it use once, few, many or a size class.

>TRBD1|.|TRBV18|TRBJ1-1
CASSPGQIEAFF
TGTGCCAGCTCACCGGGACAGATAGAAGCTTTCTTT
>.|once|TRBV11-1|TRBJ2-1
CASAWGVSSYNEQFF
TGTGCCAGCGCGTGGGGGGTCTCCTCCTACAATGAGCAGTTCTTC
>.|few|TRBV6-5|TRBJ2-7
CASSPQSLFYEQYF
TGTGCCAGCAGCCCCCAGTCCCTCTTCTACGAGCAGTACTTC
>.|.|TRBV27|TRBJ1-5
CASSSAGVNQPQHF
TGTGCCAGCAGTTCAGCAGGGGTAAATCAGCCCCAGCATTTT
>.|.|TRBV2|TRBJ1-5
CASSELGVYQPQHF
TGTGCCAGCAGTGAACTGGGAGTTTATCAGCCCCAGCATTTT
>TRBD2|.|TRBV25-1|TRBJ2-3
CASSELGLAGYTDTQYF
TGTGCCAGCAGTGAGTTGGGACTAGCGGGGTACACAGATACGCAGTATTTT
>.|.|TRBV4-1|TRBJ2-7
CASSQEKSGTLYEQYF
TGCGCCAGCAGCCAAGAGAAATCCGGGACACTGTACGAGCAGTACTTC
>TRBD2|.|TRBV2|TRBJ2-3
CASSRLAGVSDTQYF
TGTGCCAGCTCAAGACTAGCGGGAGTGTCAGATACGCAGTATTTT
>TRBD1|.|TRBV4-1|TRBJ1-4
CASSDTGQGSEKLFF
TGCGCCAGCAGCGACACCGGACAGGGGAGTGAAAAACTGTTTTTT
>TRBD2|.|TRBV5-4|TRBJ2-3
CASSPLAGADTQYF
TGTGCCAGCAGCCCACTAGCGGGAGCAGATACGCAGTATTTT
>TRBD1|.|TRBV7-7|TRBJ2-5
CASSPIPLDRGETQYF
TGTGCTAGCAGCCCAATACCCTTAGACAGGGGCGAGACCCAGTACTTC
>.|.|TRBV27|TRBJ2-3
CASSSSGGTDTQYF
TGTGCCAGCAGTAGCTCAGGCGGCACAGATACGCAGTATTTT
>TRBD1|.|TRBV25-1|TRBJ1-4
CASSTDRGLREKLFF
TGTGCCAGCAGTACCGACAGGGGGCTACGCGAAAAACTGTTTTTT
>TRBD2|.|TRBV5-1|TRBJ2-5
CASSISSGSGKETQYF
TGCGCCAGCAGCATTTCAAGCGGGAGTGGGAAAGAGACCCAGTACTTC
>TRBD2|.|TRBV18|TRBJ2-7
CASSTISTGTRNEQYF
TGTGCCAGCTCAACTATTTCGACCGGGACTAGGAACGAGCAGTACTTC